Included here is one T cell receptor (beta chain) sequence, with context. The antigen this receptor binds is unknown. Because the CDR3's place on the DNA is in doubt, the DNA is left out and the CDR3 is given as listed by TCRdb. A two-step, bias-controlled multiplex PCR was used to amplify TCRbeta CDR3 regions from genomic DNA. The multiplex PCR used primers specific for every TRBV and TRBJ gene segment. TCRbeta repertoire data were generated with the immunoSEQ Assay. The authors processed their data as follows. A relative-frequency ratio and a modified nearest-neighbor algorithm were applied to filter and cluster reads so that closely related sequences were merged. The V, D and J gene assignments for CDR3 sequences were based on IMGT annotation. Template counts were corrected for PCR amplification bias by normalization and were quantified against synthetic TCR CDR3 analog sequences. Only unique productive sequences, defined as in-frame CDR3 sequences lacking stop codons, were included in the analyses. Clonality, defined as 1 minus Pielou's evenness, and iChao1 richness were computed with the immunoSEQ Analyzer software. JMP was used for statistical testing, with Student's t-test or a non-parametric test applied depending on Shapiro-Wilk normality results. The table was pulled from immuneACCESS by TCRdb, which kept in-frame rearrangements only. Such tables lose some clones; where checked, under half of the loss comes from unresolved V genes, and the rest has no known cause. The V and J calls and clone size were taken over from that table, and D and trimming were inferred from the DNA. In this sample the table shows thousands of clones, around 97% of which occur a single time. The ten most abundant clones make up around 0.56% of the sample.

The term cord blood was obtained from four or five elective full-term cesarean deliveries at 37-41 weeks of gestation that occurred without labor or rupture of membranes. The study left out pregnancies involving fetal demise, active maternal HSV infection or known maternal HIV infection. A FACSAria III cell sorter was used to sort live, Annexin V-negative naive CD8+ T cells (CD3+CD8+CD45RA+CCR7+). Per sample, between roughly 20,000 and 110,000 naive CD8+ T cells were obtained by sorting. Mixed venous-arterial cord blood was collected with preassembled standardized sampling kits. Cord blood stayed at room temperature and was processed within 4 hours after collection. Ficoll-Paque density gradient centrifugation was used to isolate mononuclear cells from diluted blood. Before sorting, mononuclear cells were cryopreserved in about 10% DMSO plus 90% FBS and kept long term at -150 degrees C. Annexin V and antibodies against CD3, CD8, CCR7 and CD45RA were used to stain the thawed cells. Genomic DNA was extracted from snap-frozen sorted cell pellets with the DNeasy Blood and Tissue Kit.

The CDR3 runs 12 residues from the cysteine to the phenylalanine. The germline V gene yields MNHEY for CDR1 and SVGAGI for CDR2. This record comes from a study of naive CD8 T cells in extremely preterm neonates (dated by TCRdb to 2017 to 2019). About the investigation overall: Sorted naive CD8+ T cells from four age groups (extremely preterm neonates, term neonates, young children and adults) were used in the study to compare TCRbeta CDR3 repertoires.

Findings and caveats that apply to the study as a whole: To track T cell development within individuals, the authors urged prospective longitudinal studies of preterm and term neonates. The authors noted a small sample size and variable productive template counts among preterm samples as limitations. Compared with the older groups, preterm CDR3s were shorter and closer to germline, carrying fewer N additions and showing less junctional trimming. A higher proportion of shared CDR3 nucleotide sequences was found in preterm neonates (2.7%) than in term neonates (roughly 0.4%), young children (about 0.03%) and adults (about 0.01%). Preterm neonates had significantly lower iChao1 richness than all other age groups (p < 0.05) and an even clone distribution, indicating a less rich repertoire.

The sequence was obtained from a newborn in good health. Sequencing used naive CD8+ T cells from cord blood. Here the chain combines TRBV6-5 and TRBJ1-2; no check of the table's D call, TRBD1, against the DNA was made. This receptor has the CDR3 CASSTSTGGYTF.